The 25 T cell receptor beta chains in this list originate from one sample, sequenced in a study of cytomegalovirus exposure and HLA in healthy donors. The primer mix had 60 Vbeta and 13 Jbeta primers. Assay used: immunoSEQ multiplex PCR; TCRdb lists only in-frame clones, some missing. Here the sample spans about 130,000 clones, around 77% being singletons. Sequencing was done on a sample of PBMCs. All receptors derive from a woman between 50 and 59 years old in good health and CMV-seronegative.

The chain couples TRBV30 to TRBJ2-7, with 10 bases that match TRBD1. CDR3 length: 14 residues. The V gene's germline CDR1 is GTSNPN and CDR2 SVGIG (reference sequence). Trimming took 3 bases from V and 3 from J; bases not matched to a gene: 5. CDR3 nucleotides: TGTGCCTGGAGGGACCGGGACAGGGGCTACGAGCAGTACTTC. This translates into CAWRDRDRGYEQYF.

The chain employs TRBV6-1 and TRBJ2-7, with TRBD1 matching 7 bases. The CDR3 has 12 residues. J was trimmed by 7 bases and V by 5 bases; bases with no gene match: 5. Germline lookup yields CDR1 MNHNS and CDR2 SASEGT. Written as DNA, the CDR3 is TGTGCCAGCAGTCTCCAGGGGGAAGAGCAGTACGTC. As protein: CASSLQGEEQYV.

This chain joins TRBV5-1 and TRBJ2-2, with unresolved D. V gave up 0 bases and J gave up 5 bases, with 8 bases separating them. Per the germline V gene, CDR1 is SGHRS and CDR2 is YFSETQ. The CDR3 contains 14 residues. CDR3 DNA sequence: TGCGCCAGCAGCTTGGGGCATGCAACCGGGGAGCTGTTTTTT. This gives the protein CASSLGHATGELFF.

The genes are TRBV6-5 and TRBJ2-1, with 8 bases identical to TRBD2. V trimming: 5 bases; J trimming: 3 bases; junction bases outside the gene matches: 6. CDR1 and CDR2 (germline): MNHEY, SVGAGI. The length of the CDR3 is 15 residues. CDR3 nucleotides: TGTGCCAGCAGTAGAAGCGGGAGTGGCTACAATGAGCAGTTCTTC. It specifies CASSRSGSGYNEQFF.

This sequence joins TRBV27 and TRBJ2-7, with TRBD1 matching 7 bases. CDR1 is MNHEY, CDR2 SMNVEV, per germline (reference sequence). V shed 6 bases and J 6 bases; nucleotides not matched to a gene: 14. The CDR3 extends over 15 amino acids. The CDR3 is CASSSGQESFAEQYF. The CDR3 DNA reads as TGTGCCAGCAGCTCCGGACAGGAGTCTTTCGCCGAGCAGTACTTC.

The chain links TRBV7-9 to TRBJ1-1; the D gene is possibly TRBD1 (5 bases). Trimming left V 2 bases short and J 0 bases short, with 13 bases between. The CDR3 has 16 amino acids. Germline V gives CDR1 SEHNR, CDR2 FQNEAQ (reference sequence). The DNA for the CDR3 is TGTGCCAGCAGCTTATTCGGGGGTCCGATGAACACTGAAGCTTTCTTT. Amino acids: CASSLFGGPMNTEAFF.

This chain joins TRBV18 and TRBJ2-7; 9 bases match TRBD1. CDR3 size: 12 residues. CDR1 KGHSH and CDR2 LQKENI come from the germline V gene. J was trimmed by 5 bases and V by 6 bases; bases with no gene match: 2. The CDR3 DNA reads TGTGCCAGCTCCGGGACAGGGAACGAGCAGTACTTC. It is translated as CASSGTGNEQYF.

This clone was counted only a few times. J is TRBJ2-2 and V is TRBV6-4, with TRBD1 matching 9 bases. This CDR3 spans 14 amino acids. V was clipped by 4 bases and J by 3 bases; unmatched bases: 0. The V gene's germline CDR1 is MRHNA and CDR2 SNTAGT. The CDR3 sequence: CASSGTGDTGELFF. DNA of the CDR3: TGTGCCAGCAGTGGGACAGGGGACACCGGGGAGCTGTTTTTT.

V gene TRBV29-1 combines with J gene TRBJ2-2, with D hard to call. CDR1 and CDR2 (germline): SQVTM, ANQGSEA. The CDR3 length is 11 residues. V was shortened by 6 bases and J by 3 bases, with 5 bases between the two germline ends. The chain's CDR3 is CSVGDTGELFF. The CDR3 DNA reads TGCAGCGTCGGAGACACCGGGGAGCTGTTTTTT.

This clone has just one count. The genes are TRBV2 and TRBJ2-1; the match to TRBD1 covers 9 bases. V lost 8 bases, J lost 5 bases, and 7 bases stayed unmatched. CDR1 and CDR2 from the germline V gene are SNHLY and FYNNEI. This CDR3 contains 14 residues. CDR3 in DNA: TGTGCCAGCGCCGATGGACAGGGGAACAATGAGCAGTTCTTC. Its translation is CASADGQGNNEQFF. The whole variable domain, filled in from reference TRBV2 and TRBJ2-1, reads EPEVTQTPSHQVTQMGQEVILRCVPISNHLYFYWYRQILGQKVEFLVSFYNNEISEKSEIFDDQFSVERPDGSNFTLKIRSTKLEDSAMYFCASADGQGNNEQFFGPGTRLTVL.

This chain joins TRBV6-5 and TRBJ2-2, with 11 bases matching TRBD1. This CDR3 is built from 16 residues. In germline, CDR1 is MNHEY, CDR2 SVGAGI. The V and J ends lost 0 bases and 5 bases, in that order; junction bases with no gene match: 2. The CDR3 reads CASSYSGDRGTGELFF. The CDR3 DNA reads TGTGCCAGCAGTTACTCAGGGGACAGGGGGACCGGGGAGCTGTTTTTT.

This rearrangement joins TRBV5-4 to TRBJ2-1; no firm D call. Germline loops: CDR1 SGHNT, CDR2 YYREEE (reference sequence). Between the trimmed V and J ends, which lost 2 bases and 7 bases, there was a span of 7 bases. CDR3 size: 12 residues. CDR3 protein: CASSFSGNEQFF. Written as DNA, the CDR3 is TGTGCCAGCAGCTTTTCAGGTAATGAGCAGTTCTTC.

This clone was recorded a few times. The CDR3 sequence is CASSTLQGGDTEAFF. DNA for the CDR3: TGCGCCAGCAGCACGCTACAGGGGGGAGACACTGAAGCTTTCTTT. The chain combines TRBV5-1 with TRBJ1-1; 8 bases align to TRBD1. Germline V CDR1 and CDR2: SGHRS, YFSETQ. This CDR3 contains 15 residues. Trimming removed 4 bases from V and 3 bases from J; junction bases left unmatched: 8.

As DNA, the CDR3 is TGTGCCAGCAGCTTGGAGGGTCGGGGAAATCAGCCCCAGCATTTT. Its translation is CASSLEGRGNQPQHF. V is TRBV5-6 and J is TRBJ1-5; D is uncertain. CDR1 SGHDT and CDR2 YYEEEE come from the germline V gene. Between the trimmed V and J ends, which lost 0 bases and 4 bases, there was a span of 11 bases. The CDR3 spans 15 residues.

This rearrangement joins TRBV19 to TRBJ2-3, with 12 bases fitting TRBD2. J gave up 2 bases and V 6 bases, and 3 bases lay outside the gene matches. The germline V gene has CDR1 LNHDA and CDR2 SQIVND (reference sequence). CDR3 length equals 15 residues. CDR3 residues: CASSRTSGATDTQYF. CDR3 coding DNA: TGTGCCAGTAGCCGGACTAGCGGGGCCACAGATACGCAGTATTTT.

This clone came up once. This chain connects TRBV5-1 to TRBJ1-3; D is uncertain. Germline V gene lookup returns CDR1 SGHRS and CDR2 YFSETQ. V was pared by 0 bases and J by 4 bases, with 14 bases between. The CDR3 consists of 16 residues. Here the CDR3 reads CASSLDLGRMGNTIYF. The DNA for the CDR3 is TGCGCCAGCAGCTTGGATCTGGGCCGTATGGGAAACACCATATATTTT.

The chain is built from TRBV6-4 and TRBJ2-7, with TRBD1 identical over 11 bases. This CDR3 is built from 22 residues. V was pared by 6 bases and J by 4 bases, with 29 bases of the junction left unmatched. CDR1 is MRHNA and CDR2 is SNTAGT in the germline V gene. The CDR3: CASSDAGQGELAVLNLGYEQYV. CDR3 sequence (DNA): TGTGCCAGCAGCGACGCGGGACAGGGGGAGCTAGCGGTCTTGAACCTGGGGTACGAGCAGTACGTC.

The chain couples TRBV28 to TRBJ2-5; the D gene is possibly TRBD1 (6 bases). Trimming left V 3 bases short and J 5 bases short, with 16 bases between. This CDR3 comprises 15 residues. Germline V gives CDR1 MDHEN, CDR2 SYDVKM. The CDR3 DNA sequence: TGTGCCAGCAGTTTCGGAAGCCAGGGGCGGGAGACCCAGTACTTC. Its translation: CASSFGSQGRETQYF.

The chain uses TRBV9 and TRBJ1-3; TRBD1 matches 8 bases. The CDR3 length is 17 residues. Germline CDR1 and CDR2: SGDLS and YYNGEE. V was pared by 2 bases and J by 0 bases, with 7 bases of the junction left unmatched. This CDR3 is CASSVGTGSLSGNTIYF. CDR3 sequence (DNA): TGTGCCAGCAGCGTGGGGACAGGTAGCCTCTCTGGAAACACCATATATTTT.

This clone was counted a few times. The rearrangement links TRBV19 to TRBJ1-1; possible D gene TRBD1, 6 bases. Germline V gene lookup returns CDR1 LNHDA and CDR2 SQIVND (reference sequence). This CDR3 has 14 amino acids. Trimming removed 7 bases from V and 5 bases from J, with 17 bases in between. Here the CDR3 DNA reads TGTGCCAGTACTAAACAGGGAGTTTGGACTGAAGCTTTCTTT. Amino acid sequence: CASTKQGVWTEAFF. Variable domain in full (rest from reference TRBV19 and TRBJ1-1): DGGITQSPKYLFRKEGQNVTLSCEQNLNHDAMYWYRQDPGQGLRLIYYSQIVNDFQKGDIAEGYSVSREKKESFPLTVTSAQKNPTAFYLCASTKQGVWTEAFFGQGTRLTVV.

The chain has TRBV14 and TRBJ2-2; 8 nucleotides match TRBD1. V shed 1 base, J shed 4 bases, and the junction held 8 bases outside the gene matches. Looked up from germline, CDR1 is SGHDN and CDR2 is FVKESK. CDR3 size: 17 residues. CDR3 sequence (DNA): TGTGCCAGCAGCCAAGTTGGCACAGGGGGTTTCACCGGGGAGCTGTTTTTT. Translation gives CASSQVGTGGFTGELFF.

This sequence joins TRBV9 and TRBJ2-3, with TRBD2 matching 10 bases. Unmatched junction bases numbered 3, after V lost 0 bases and J lost 5 bases. Per the germline V gene, CDR1 is SGDLS and CDR2 is YYNGEE. The CDR3 totals 15 residues. CDR3 loop: CASSVAASGRDTQYF. The CDR3 coding sequence is TGTGCCAGCAGCGTAGCGGCTAGCGGGAGAGATACGCAGTATTTT.

In DNA, the CDR3 is TGTGCCAGCAGCTTAACAGACTATGGCTACACCTTC. Amino acid sequence: CASSLTDYGYTF. The chain combines TRBV7-9 with TRBJ1-2; no definite D call. Germline CDR1 SEHNR, CDR2 FQNEAQ (reference sequence). Trimming stripped 2 bases from V and 3 bases from J, with 4 bases between. The length of the CDR3 is 12 residues. Using reference TRBV7-9 and TRBJ1-2 for the parts outside the CDR3, the full variable domain is DTGVSQNPRHKITKRGQNVTFRCDPISEHNRLYWYRQTLGQGPEFLTYFQNEAQLEKSRLLSDRFSAERPKGSFSTLEIQRTEQGDSAMYLCASSLTDYGYTFGSGTRLTVV.

The gene calls are TRBV4-3 and TRBJ1-5; D remains unclear. The CDR3 has 17 residues. V lost 0 bases, J lost 2 bases, and 14 bases lay in between. Germline-derived CDR1 and CDR2 are LGHNA and YSLEER. In DNA form, the CDR3 reads TGCGCCAGCAGCCAAGATATCGGTGCCTTTGGCAATCAGCCCCAGCATTTT. Translation: CASSQDIGAFGNQPQHF.

The chain recombines TRBV5-1 with TRBJ2-1; TRBD2 matches at 11 bases. Trimming cost V 1 base and J 6 bases; bases outside gene matches: 3. Germline V gives CDR1 SGHRS, CDR2 YFSETQ. CDR3 length: 15 residues. The CDR3: CASSLTSGSRNEQFF. The CDR3, as DNA: TGCGCCAGCAGCTTGACTAGCGGGAGTCGCAATGAGCAGTTCTTC.